This is a list of T cell receptor beta chains from one sample in a study of blood T cell repertoires in COVID-19. This table comes from immunoSEQ multiplex PCR, and its TCRdb copy is limited to in-frame clones, with some not included. This table holds under 150,000 clones, approximately 86% found once. Sequencing was done on a sample of PBMCs or T cells enriched from blood (not recorded which). These receptors all come from a woman aged 45 to 65 who had recovered from COVID-19. CDR3s include the opening cysteine and the closing phenylalanine or tryptophan. A D gene is named only where the DNA matches it firmly. Rows may omit the clone size; those that give it use once, few, many or a size class.

V gene	D gene	clone size	CDR3 length	J gene	CDR3 protein	CDR3 DNA
TRBV5-8	.	.	16	TRBJ1-5	CASSLVAGGGNQPQHF	TGTGCCAGCAGCTTGGTGGCAGGAGGTGGCAATCAGCCCCAGCATTTT
TRBV18	.	.	13	TRBJ1-2	CASTPKGDYGYTF	TGTGCCAGCACACCGAAAGGGGACTATGGCTACACCTTC
TRBV6-6	.	.	15	TRBJ2-7	CASNNRRGVSYEQYF	TGTGCCAGCAATAACCGCAGGGGAGTATCCTACGAGCAGTACTTC
TRBV6-5	TRBD1	.	14	TRBJ1-2	CASSSRGPVYGYTF	TGTGCCAGCAGTTCAAGGGGGCCGGTCTATGGCTACACCTTC
TRBV9	TRBD1	.	13	TRBJ1-1	CASSVLDRAEAFF	TGTGCCAGCAGCGTACTGGACAGGGCCGAAGCTTTCTTT
TRBV19	.	.	13	TRBJ1-2	CASSGGDFNGYTF	TGTGCCAGTAGTGGGGGGGATTTCAATGGCTACACCTTC
TRBV19	.	.	15	TRBJ1-4	CASSIGWQGNEKLFF	TGTGCCAGTAGTATAGGTTGGCAGGGGAATGAAAAACTGTTTTTT
TRBV6-1	.	.	16	TRBJ1-5	CASSDSVRDGNQPQHF	TGTGCCAGCAGTGATTCGGTCAGGGATGGCAATCAGCCCCAGCATTTT
TRBV11-3	TRBD2	.	17	TRBJ2-1	CASSLGGLAGGNNEQFF	TGTGCCAGCAGCTTAGGGGGACTAGCGGGGGGCAACAATGAGCAGTTCTTC
TRBV7-2	.	many	13	TRBJ1-6	CASSLGTRMSLHF	TGTGCCAGCAGCTTAGGCACGCGCATGTCCCTCCACTTT
TRBV29-1	.	.	11	TRBJ2-7	CSVGLHYEQYF	TGCAGCGTTGGACTACACTACGAGCAGTACTTC
TRBV19	.	.	14	TRBJ2-3	CASSLRPDGEAQYF	TGTGCCAGTAGTCTTAGGCCCGACGGGGAGGCGCAGTATTTT
TRBV11-3	.	.	15	TRBJ2-3	CASSPIPGSTDTQYF	TGTGCCAGCAGCCCTATTCCGGGGTCTACAGATACGCAGTATTTT
TRBV25-1	.	.	16	TRBJ2-7	CASSALQGKEPEEQYF	TGTGCCAGCAGTGCCCTACAGGGAAAGGAGCCAGAGGAGCAGTACTTC
TRBV7-6	.	.	15	TRBJ1-3	CASSPGWETGNTIYF	TGTGCCAGCAGCCCGGGGTGGGAAACGGGAAACACCATATATTTT
TRBV5-1	TRBD1	.	14	TRBJ1-5	CASSPDRGDQPQHF	TGCGCCAGCAGCCCGGACAGGGGCGATCAGCCCCAGCATTTT
TRBV12-3/TRBV12-4	.	.	11	TRBJ1-2	CASRRSYGYTF	TGTGCCAGCAGGCGGAGCTATGGCTACACCTTC
TRBV11-2	.	.	15	TRBJ2-7	CASSLEAPGAYEQYF	TGTGCCAGCAGCTTAGAGGCCCCAGGGGCCTACGAGCAGTACTTC